The 18 T cell receptor beta chains given below trace back to one sample, sequenced in a study of identifying expanded T cells in peripheral blood. The table came from immunoSEQ multiplex PCR; TCRdb's copy has only in-frame clones and leaves some out. Among 95,000 to 100,000 clones listed, roughly 85% were seen once. Sequenced material: blood. The receptors were sampled from a person aged 18 to 75 in good health.

This clone was seen a single time. V and J are TRBV11-2 and TRBJ2-7; D is uncertain. The germline V and J ends were trimmed by 2 bases and 2 bases, with 10 bases remaining between them. The germline V gene has CDR1 SGHAT and CDR2 FQNNGV. The CDR3 is 14 residues long. The CDR3 sequence: CASSLLPATYEQYF. The CDR3 nucleotides read TGTGCCAGCAGCTTACTCCCCGCAACCTACGAGCAGTACTTC. The whole variable domain, remainder taken from reference TRBV11-2 and TRBJ2-7, is EAGVAQSPRYKIIEKRQSVAFWCNPISGHATLYWYQQILGQGPKLLIQFQNNGVVDDSQLPKDRFSAERLKGVDSTLKIQPAKLEDSAVYLCASSLLPATYEQYFGPGTRLTVT.

The chain has TRBV5-1 and TRBJ2-3; the D gene is possibly TRBD1 (6 bases). V was cut by 3 bases and J by 0 bases, with 14 bases left in between. Germline V lookup: CDR1 SGHRS, CDR2 YFSETQ. This CDR3 comprises 16 residues. CDR3: CASSSNDRFSTDTQYF. As DNA, the CDR3 is TGCGCCAGCAGCTCGAACGACAGGTTTAGCACAGATACGCAGTATTTT.

Many counts were recorded for this clone. The gene calls are TRBV19 and TRBJ1-2; a possible D gene is TRBD1 (6 bases). V lost 5 bases, J lost 10 bases, and 20 bases lay in between. Germline V lookup: CDR1 LNHDA, CDR2 SQIVND (reference sequence). The CDR3 contains 14 residues. The CDR3 coding sequence is TGTGCCAGTAGTCCCCGGGACAAGGAGGTTGTCTACACCTTC. This sequence encodes CASSPRDKEVVYTF.

The chain has TRBV15 and TRBJ2-5; the D is unclear. With 3 bases removed from V and 5 bases from J, the gap between germline ends came to 4 bases. Germline V CDR1 and CDR2: LNHNV, YYDKDF (reference sequence). The CDR3 runs to 11 residues. The CDR3 reads CATSSSETQYF. Here the CDR3 DNA reads TGTGCCACCAGCAGTTCGGAGACCCAGTACTTC.

The chain has TRBV20-1 and TRBJ2-7; D gene ambiguous. The V end was cut by 0 bases, the J end by 4 bases, with 4 bases between. In germline, CDR1 is DFQATT, CDR2 SNEGSKA (reference sequence). This CDR3 is 11 amino acids long. The CDR3 loop reads CSAREGYEQYF. In DNA, the CDR3 is TGCAGTGCTAGAGAGGGGTACGAGCAGTACTTC.

The chain is built from TRBV19 and TRBJ1-4; 10 bases agree with TRBD1. Losses at the gene ends were 6 bases for V and 5 bases for J; bases not matched to a gene: 9. CDR1 and CDR2 (germline): LNHDA, SQIVND (reference sequence). The CDR3 is made up of 16 amino acids. CDR3 in DNA: TGTGCCAGTAGCCATCCGAGGGACAGGGGAAATGAAAAACTGTTTTTT. Encoded protein: CASSHPRDRGNEKLFF. Supplemented by reference TRBV19 and TRBJ1-4, the full variable domain reads DGGITQSPKYLFRKEGQNVTLSCEQNLNHDAMYWYRQDPGQGLRLIYYSQIVNDFQKGDIAEGYSVSREKKESFPLTVTSAQKNPTAFYLCASSHPRDRGNEKLFFGSGTQLSVL.

J is TRBJ2-7 and V is TRBV10-1; TRBD1 agrees at 9 bases. V dropped 6 bases and J dropped 5; count of bases not matched to a gene: 8. The CDR3 covers 14 residues. Germline V gene sequence: CDR1 WNHNN, CDR2 SYGVQD (reference sequence). The CDR3 nucleotides read TGCGCCAGCAGGACCGACAGGGGGAAACACGAGCAGTACTTC. It encodes CASRTDRGKHEQYF.

This clone was picked up one time. J is TRBJ2-1 and V is TRBV28; D may be TRBD1 (6 bases). With 5 bases removed from V and 4 bases from J, the gap between germline ends came to 15 bases. The V gene's germline CDR1 is MDHEN and CDR2 SYDVKM. The CDR3 covers 15 residues. CDR3 bases: TGTGCCAGCAGTAACCTGGGGACACGATACAATGAGCAGTTCTTC. Residues: CASSNLGTRYNEQFF.

This clone turned up a few times. V is TRBV5-4 and J is TRBJ1-2; the D gene is possibly TRBD1 (5 bases). The CDR3 length is 15 residues. V was shortened by 0 bases and J by 3 bases, with 12 bases between the two germline ends. Germline V gene sequence: CDR1 SGHNT, CDR2 YYREEE (reference sequence). The CDR3 coding sequence is TGTGCCAGCAGCTTGGTCCCAGGGCACGACTATGGCTACACCTTC. Residues: CASSLVPGHDYGYTF.

The chain has TRBV2 and TRBJ2-1, with 9 bases aligning to TRBD2. V trimming: 8 bases; J trimming: 4 bases; junction bases outside the gene matches: 6. Germline V gene lookup returns CDR1 SNHLY and CDR2 FYNNEI. This CDR3 spans 14 amino acids. CDR3 protein: CASLERGDYNEQFF. The CDR3 DNA reads TGTGCCAGCCTCGAGCGGGGGGATTACAATGAGCAGTTCTTC.

The chain carries TRBV7-2 and TRBJ2-1; D call uncertain. Germline CDR1 SGHTA, CDR2 FQGNSA. The CDR3 runs 14 residues. The germline V and J ends were trimmed by 4 bases and 0 bases, with 7 bases remaining between them. CDR3 in amino acids: CASSSISSYNEQFF. Written as DNA, the CDR3 is TGTGCCAGCAGCTCAATCAGCTCCTACAATGAGCAGTTCTTC.

The V call is TRBV15, the J call TRBJ2-7, with unresolved D. Trimming took off 0 bases at V and 0 bases at J, with 9 bases between the two ends. The germline CDR1 and CDR2 sequences are LNHNV and YYDKDF (reference sequence). The CDR3 extends over 15 amino acids. CDR3 bases: TGTGCCACCAGCAGAGACGGGTTGAGCTCCTACGAGCAGTACTTC. Its translation: CATSRDGLSSYEQYF.

The chain employs TRBV5-1 and TRBJ1-2, with no clear D. The V and J ends lost 0 bases and 3 bases respectively, with 6 bases between them. The CDR3 is 13 amino acids. In germline, CDR1 is SGHRS, CDR2 YFSETQ. The CDR3 loop is CASSLAPDYGYTF. The CDR3 coding sequence is TGCGCCAGCAGCTTGGCGCCAGACTATGGCTACACCTTC. The variable domain in full, completed from reference TRBV5-1 and TRBJ1-2, reads KAGVTQTPRYLIKTRGQQVTLSCSPISGHRSVSWYQQTPGQGLQFLFEYFSETQRNKGNFPGRFSGRQFSNSRSEMNVSTLELGDSALYLCASSLAPDYGYTFGSGTRLTVV.

This clone was seen once. The rearrangement uses TRBV11-2 and TRBJ2-2, with TRBD2 matching 7 bases. The length of the CDR3 is 15 residues. V dropped 4 bases and J dropped 6; count of bases not matched to a gene: 8. The germline V gene encodes CDR1 SGHAT and CDR2 FQNNGV. The CDR3 DNA is TGTGCCAGCAGCTGGGTTCAGCGGGGTTCCGGGGAGCTGTTTTTT. It yields the protein CASSWVQRGSGELFF.

This chain connects TRBV4-1 to TRBJ2-1, with D tentatively TRBD2 (6 bases). Germline-derived CDR1 and CDR2 are MGHRA and YSYEKL. CDR3 length: 15 residues. V lost 4 bases, J lost 5 bases, and 15 bases lay in between. CDR3: CASSRLTRENNEQFF. The CDR3 DNA is TGCGCCAGCAGCCGCCTTACTCGGGAGAACAATGAGCAGTTCTTC.

This clone appeared a few times. This chain joins TRBV5-1 and TRBJ2-1, with D uncertain. The V gene's germline CDR1 is SGHRS and CDR2 YFSETQ. The CDR3 contains 16 residues. V lost 5 bases and J lost 0, with 15 bases in between. The CDR3 loop is CASSPVWRTSYNEQFF. CDR3 in DNA: TGCGCCAGCAGTCCGGTCTGGCGGACCTCCTACAATGAGCAGTTCTTC.

This chain uses TRBV14 with TRBJ2-1; D is perhaps TRBD2 (5 bases). V was cut by 0 bases and J by 3 bases, with 12 bases left in between. The CDR3 has 16 amino acids. Germline CDR1 is SGHDN and CDR2 is FVKESK. DNA of the CDR3: TGTGCCAGCAGCCAAGATAACGGGGTCTTCTACAATGAGCAGTTCTTC. Protein product: CASSQDNGVFYNEQFF.

The rearrangement links TRBV4-2 to TRBJ2-2; D perhaps matches TRBD1 (6 bases). V was pared by 2 bases and J by 0 bases, with 10 bases between. The CDR3 extends over 16 amino acids. CDR1 LGHNA and CDR2 YNFKEQ come from the germline V gene. The DNA for the CDR3 is TGTGCCAGCAGCCAAATGGACAGCACGAACACCGGGGAGCTGTTTTTT. Its protein is CASSQMDSTNTGELFF.